The next 8 T cell receptor beta chains were all read from a single sample in a study of cytomegalovirus exposure and HLA in healthy donors. The PCR used 60 Vbeta and 13 Jbeta primers. Here immunoSEQ multiplex PCR was the method, and the copy in TCRdb shows in-frame clones only, minus some. The sample records about 160,000 clones, 75% to 85% being singletons. Material: PBMCs. These receptors all come from a man aged 45-60 years in good health and CMV-seropositive.

The chain joins TRBV7-3 to TRBJ2-3; D uncertain. Germline values: CDR1 SGHTA, CDR2 FQGTGA. The CDR3 loop spans 15 amino acids. Trimming left V 1 base short and J 2 bases short, with 10 bases between. In nucleotides, the CDR3 is TGTGCCAGCAGCTTAATCGGGTTGCACACAGATACGCAGTATTTT. The encoded protein is CASSLIGLHTDTQYF.

The chain joins TRBV11-2 to TRBJ2-7; D uncertain. Germline V gives CDR1 SGHAT, CDR2 FQNNGV. The CDR3 totals 12 residues. Trimming removed 0 bases from V and 4 bases from J, with 4 bases in between. CDR3 loop: CASSLDLYEQYF. For the CDR3, the DNA is TGTGCCAGCAGCTTAGACTTGTACGAGCAGTACTTC.

The chain joins TRBV11-2 to TRBJ2-2, with 7 bases identical to TRBD1. This CDR3 is 16 amino acids long. Unmatched junction bases numbered 3, after V lost 0 bases and J lost 2 bases. The germline gives CDR1 SGHAT, CDR2 FQNNGV. The chain's CDR3 is CASSLDAGGNTGELFF. In DNA, the CDR3 is TGTGCCAGCAGCTTAGATGCAGGGGGAAACACCGGGGAGCTGTTTTTT.

The chain uses TRBV29-1 and TRBJ2-5, with TRBD2 identical over 9 bases. V trimming: 4 bases; J trimming: 4 bases; junction bases outside the gene matches: 4. The CDR3 loop spans 13 amino acids. Germline CDR1 is SQVTM and CDR2 is ANQGSEA. The CDR3 bases are TGCAGCGTTGGCCGCGGGGGGGCAGAGACCCAGTACTTC. Protein product: CSVGRGGAETQYF.

The chain employs TRBV4-3 and TRBJ2-1; D is undetermined. The V gene lost 1 base and the J gene lost 2 bases, with 9 bases spanning the gap. The CDR3 extends over 15 amino acids. The germline V gene encodes CDR1 LGHNA and CDR2 YSLEER. DNA for the CDR3: TGCGCCAGCAGCCAAGCCCGGAGCCCCTACAATGAGCAGTTCTTC. Translating it yields CASSQARSPYNEQFF.

This clone was detected a few times. The chain combines TRBV7-9 with TRBJ2-7, with D perhaps matching TRBD1 (6 bases). Trimming stripped 3 bases from V and 2 bases from J, with 14 bases between. Germline V gene sequence: CDR1 SEHNR, CDR2 FQNEAQ (reference sequence). The CDR3 is 15 amino acids. CDR3 in amino acids: CASSLAGTYTYEQYF. DNA for the CDR3: TGTGCCAGCAGCTTGGCAGGGACATACACCTACGAGCAGTACTTC.

The chain has TRBV14 and TRBJ2-2; D gene uncertain. CDR1 and CDR2 (germline): SGHDN, FVKESK. CDR3 length: 14 residues. The germline V and J ends were trimmed by 2 bases and 5 bases, with 9 bases remaining between them. CDR3 amino acids: CASSQSVVTGELFF. CDR3 sequence (DNA): TGTGCCAGCAGCCAATCGGTTGTAACCGGGGAGCTGTTTTTT.

With respect to this clone: Germline is not matched at one junction end, which may reflect a read error. This rearrangement joins TRBV7-9 to TRBJ1-1; 8 nucleotides align to TRBD1. The CDR3 runs 14 residues. Germline V gene sequence: CDR1 SEHNR, CDR2 FQNEAQ (reference sequence). CDR3 DNA: TGTTCCAGCAGCAATCAGGGGGCTGGCACTGAAGCTTTCTTT. Residues: CSSSNQGAGTEAFF. Based on the CDR3 plus reference TRBV7-9 and TRBJ1-1, the full variable domain is DTGVSQNPRHKITKRGQNVTFRCDPISEHNRLYWYRQTLGQGPEFLTYFQNEAQLEKSRLLSDRFSAERPKGSFSTLEIQRTEQGDSAMYLCSSSNQGAGTEAFFGQGTRLTVV.